The next 20 T cell receptor beta chains were all read from a single sample in a study of radiation and T cells in renal cell carcinoma. This sample's time point: blood 2 weeks post-SBRT. The treatment: 15 Gy SBRT to primary tumor, nephrectomy 4 weeks later. TCRdb keeps only in-frame clones here, not all; method: immunoSEQ multiplex PCR. The repertoire holds 150,000 or so clones, with over 80% as singletons. The source was blood, collected from a patient whose treatment included radiotherapy and nephrectomy. These receptors were collected from a woman between 45 and 65 years old with renal cell carcinoma.

The rearrangement uses TRBV29-1 and TRBJ1-3; TRBD1 might be the D (6 bases). CDR1 is SQVTM, CDR2 ANQGSEA, per germline. CDR3 length: 16 residues. Deletions cut 6 bases from V and 0 bases from J, with 18 bases between. The CDR3 sequence is CSVRRDTALSGNTIYF. In nucleotides, the CDR3 is TGCAGCGTGAGACGGGACACAGCCCTCTCTGGAAACACCATATATTTT.

The chain combines TRBV6-5 with TRBJ2-1; TRBD2 matches at 10 bases. With V trimmed by 2 bases and J by 9 bases, 7 bases remained unmatched. The CDR3 runs 15 residues. Germline loops: CDR1 MNHEY, CDR2 SVGAGI. The CDR3 nucleotides are TGTGCCAGCAGTTACAGGGGGACTAGCGCGACTGAGCAGTTCTTC. Amino acids: CASSYRGTSATEQFF.

The chain joins TRBV30 to TRBJ1-1; D ambiguous. Germline V gives CDR1 GTSNPN, CDR2 SVGIG (reference sequence). CDR3 length equals 11 residues. Trimming shortened V by 4 bases and J by 0 bases, and 3 bases separated the two germline ends. CDR3 sequence (DNA): TGTGCCTGGAATATGAACACTGAAGCTTTCTTT. Protein: CAWNMNTEAFF.

DNA of the CDR3: TGTGCCATCAGTGAGCGGACGGGGAACACTGAAGCTTTCTTT. Protein product: CAISERTGNTEAFF. The V call is TRBV10-3, the J call TRBJ1-1; D is ambiguous. The germline V gene encodes CDR1 ENHRY and CDR2 SYGVKD. The CDR3 is 14 amino acids. With 2 bases removed from V and 1 base from J, the gap between germline ends came to 8 bases.

The chain employs TRBV2 and TRBJ1-1; 10 bases align to TRBD1. The CDR3 is made up of 12 amino acids. CDR1 is SNHLY, CDR2 FYNNEI, per germline. The trim removed 10 bases at V and 3 bases at J, leaving 2 bases unmatched. The CDR3 loop is CATGQGYTEAFF. CDR3 in DNA: TGTGCCACGGGACAGGGGTACACTGAAGCTTTCTTT.

The rearrangement uses TRBV6-5 and TRBJ2-1; perhaps D is TRBD1 or TRBD2 (5 bases each). CDR3 length equals 16 residues. The V end lost 2 bases, the J end lost 0 bases, and 11 bases lay between the germline ends. CDR1 and CDR2 (germline): MNHEY, SVGAGI. DNA of the CDR3: TGTGCCAGCAGTTACGTAAAGGGGAGCTCCTACAATGAGCAGTTCTTC. Encoded protein: CASSYVKGSSYNEQFF.

The V call is TRBV5-1, the J call TRBJ2-3, with D hard to call. V lost 0 bases, J lost 6 bases, and 11 bases lay in between. CDR3 size: 14 residues. CDR1 is SGHRS and CDR2 is YFSETQ in the germline V gene. The CDR3 spells CASSLVAPLDTQYF. CDR3 DNA: TGCGCCAGCAGCTTGGTTGCACCTCTGGATACGCAGTATTTT.

This chain joins TRBV10-3 and TRBJ2-5; 9 positions match TRBD2. The V gene end was trimmed by 5 bases and the J gene end by 3 bases; junction bases not matched to a gene: 13. Germline V gene data show CDR1 as ENHRY and CDR2 as SYGVKD. The CDR3 loop spans 17 amino acids. Written as DNA, the CDR3 is TGTGCCATCAGTTCCGGAGGGCGGCGCGGGGGGGAAGAGACCCAGTACTTC. This sequence encodes CAISSGGRRGGEETQYF.

This clone was counted between two and nine times. This rearrangement joins TRBV6-6 to TRBJ1-1; TRBD1 might be the D (6 bases). Per the germline V gene, CDR1 is MNHNY and CDR2 is SVGAGI (reference sequence). The CDR3 is 14 residues long. Trimming cost V 10 bases and J 1 base, with 16 bases left between them. This CDR3 reads CAIFRGTQNTEAFF. The CDR3 DNA reads as TGTGCCATATTCAGGGGAACCCAGAACACTGAAGCTTTCTTT.

V gene TRBV9 combines with J gene TRBJ2-7; D unclear. The CDR3 has 15 residues. V gave up 0 bases and J gave up 4 bases, with 14 bases separating them. The germline V gene has CDR1 SGDLS and CDR2 YYNGEE. Written as DNA, the CDR3 is TGTGCCAGCAGCGTAGGGGTATCGCATTTGTACGAGCAGTACTTC. This codes for CASSVGVSHLYEQYF. Drawing the rest from reference TRBV9 and TRBJ2-7, the complete variable domain is DSGVTQTPKHLITATGQRVTLRCSPRSGDLSVYWYQQSLDQGLQFLIQYYNGEERAKGNILERFSAQQFPDLHSELNLSSLELGDSALYFCASSVGVSHLYEQYFGPGTRLTVT.

The chain uses TRBV29-1 and TRBJ1-1; 7 bases are shared with TRBD1. The J segment lost 0 bases and the V segment lost 7 bases, leaving 5 bases of the junction unmatched. The CDR3 sequence is 13 residues long. In germline, CDR1 is SQVTM, CDR2 ANQGSEA. CDR3 loop: CSARGQMNTEAFF. The CDR3 DNA is TGCAGCGCTAGGGGACAGATGAACACTGAAGCTTTCTTT.

This clone showed up just once. This chain joins TRBV7-9 and TRBJ2-5, with a possible D match to TRBD1 (6 bases). In germline, CDR1 is SEHNR, CDR2 FQNEAQ (reference sequence). The CDR3 has 16 residues. The V and J ends lost 2 bases and 5 bases respectively, with 18 bases between them. CDR3 amino acids: CASSLSGIGGAETQYF. The CDR3, as DNA: TGTGCCAGCAGCTTATCGGGGATTGGGGGCGCGGAGACCCAGTACTTC.

The chain has TRBV9 and TRBJ2-1; the match to TRBD2 covers 8 bases. After removal of 5 bases from V and 3 bases from J, the junction contained 7 bases not matched to a gene. This CDR3 is built from 15 residues. Germline lookup yields CDR1 SGDLS and CDR2 YYNGEE. CDR3 in amino acids: CASSESGGIYNEQFF. The CDR3 nucleotides are TGTGCCAGCAGTGAAAGCGGGGGTATCTACAATGAGCAGTTCTTC. The full variable domain, with the rest looked up from reference TRBV9 and TRBJ2-1, is DSGVTQTPKHLITATGQRVTLRCSPRSGDLSVYWYQQSLDQGLQFLIQYYNGEERAKGNILERFSAQQFPDLHSELNLSSLELGDSALYFCASSESGGIYNEQFFGPGTRLTVL.

V usage is TRBV2 and J usage is TRBJ2-5; a weak D match, TRBD2 (5 bases). V lost 2 bases and J lost 5, with 12 bases in between. CDR3 size: 14 residues. CDR1 is SNHLY, CDR2 FYNNEI, per germline. CDR3 sequence (DNA): TGTGCCAGCAGTGAAATGAGGGAGTGGGAGACCCAGTACTTC. Translating gives CASSEMREWETQYF.

V is TRBV7-2 and J is TRBJ2-5, with 10 bases lining up with TRBD2. The V and J ends lost 1 base and 1 base, in that order; junction bases with no gene match: 3. The length of the CDR3 is 16 residues. Germline CDR1 is SGHTA and CDR2 is FQGNSA. This CDR3 reads CASSLGASGGQETQYF. The CDR3 bases are TGTGCCAGCAGCTTAGGCGCTAGCGGGGGCCAAGAGACCCAGTACTTC. The full variable domain, rest sourced from reference TRBV7-2 and TRBJ2-5, is GAGVSQSPSNKVTEKGKDVELRCDPISGHTALYWYRQSLGQGLEFLIYFQGNSAPDKSGLPSDRFSAERTGGSVSTLTIQRTQQEDSAVYLCASSLGASGGQETQYFGPGTRLLVL.

The V call is TRBV6-5, the J call TRBJ1-2; 8 bases line up with TRBD1. V trimming: 7 bases; J trimming: 7 bases; junction bases outside the gene matches: 8. Germline assignment: CDR1 MNHEY and CDR2 SVGAGI. The CDR3 totals 13 residues. The CDR3 region is CASTSLDRGGYTF. CDR3 DNA: TGTGCCAGCACTTCACTTGACAGGGGTGGCTACACCTTC.

The J gene is TRBJ2-5, the V gene TRBV5-1; D possibly corresponds to TRBD2 (5 bases). The V end was cut by 4 bases, the J end by 4 bases, with 8 bases between. The V gene's germline CDR1 is SGHRS and CDR2 YFSETQ. The CDR3 is 12 residues long. Here the CDR3 reads CASSSGLETQYF. The CDR3 DNA reads as TGCGCCAGCAGCAGCGGACTAGAGACCCAGTACTTC.

The CDR3 loop is CATSNRGGGSPLHF. DNA of the CDR3: TGTGCCACCAGCAATAGAGGAGGGGGTTCACCCCTCCACTTT. This sequence joins TRBV15 and TRBJ1-6; TRBD1 might be the D (6 bases). V dropped 4 bases and J dropped 9 bases, with 13 bases sitting between them. CDR3 size: 14 residues. The germline V gene has CDR1 LNHNV and CDR2 YYDKDF (reference sequence).

This chain connects TRBV18 to TRBJ2-1, with 11 bases matching TRBD2. V dropped 4 bases and J dropped 4; count of bases not matched to a gene: 3. The length of the CDR3 is 15 residues. Looked up from germline, CDR1 is KGHSH and CDR2 is LQKENI. In DNA form, the CDR3 reads TGTGCCAGCTCACTGACTAGCGGGACATACAATGAGCAGTTCTTC. Amino acids: CASSLTSGTYNEQFF.

Only one count was recorded for this clone. The V gene is TRBV21-1, the J gene TRBJ1-1; TRBD1, the table's D call, lacks a check against the DNA. TRBV21-1 corresponds to a pseudogene. The CDR3 covers 13 residues. The CDR3 bases are TGTGCCAGCCTTTCCCCGGGACAGGGTGAAGCTTTCTTT. Translation: CASLSPGQGEAFF.